The present TCR beta chain was sequenced within a study of blood T cell repertoires in COVID-19. Study-wide background: The cDNA or gDNA used as material had been derived from T cells, B-cell-depleted T cells, or PBMCs.

Germline V gene lookup returns CDR1 GTSNPN and CDR2 SVGIG (reference sequence). The CDR3 length is 11 residues. The ends were cut back, 6 bases at V and 3 bases at J, with 8 bases in the middle. Authors' processing steps: Reference gene primer amplification in the assay estimated nucleated cell counts. Method: immunoSEQ multiplex PCR; TCRdb's copy keeps in-frame clones and lacks some. Clone size and V and J calls were adopted from that table, with D and trimming inferred from the DNA. The sample has approximately 220,000 clones; just over 85% are singletons. The receptor's source is a woman in her forties with acute COVID-19. Sequencing was performed on PBMCs or T cells enriched from blood (not recorded which). The genes are TRBV30 and TRBJ1-1; the D is unclear. This CDR3 reads CACRQDTEAFF. Here the CDR3 DNA reads TGTGCCTGCCGGCAGGACACTGAAGCTTTCTTT.